Presented here are 12 T cell receptor beta chains from one specimen sequenced in a study of early T cells in non-severe SARS-CoV-2 infection. One entry per CDR3 protein results from TCRdb running MiXCR on the 5' RACE reads. The sample consists of just over 80,000 distinct CDR3 sequences, roughly 13% of them appearing once. The sample taken for sequencing was whole blood. The receptors come from an adult who was a healthcare worker with PCR-confirmed SARS-CoV-2 infection or an uninfected control (not recorded which).

The chain links TRBV2 to TRBJ1-2, with a weak D call TRBD1 (5 bases). Germline CDR1 and CDR2: SNHLY and FYNNEI. The CDR3 is 18 amino acids. V was clipped by 2 bases and J by 1 base, with 20 bases between them. CDR3 sequence (DNA): TGTGCCAGCAGTGAATTAATAAATGTGGCAGGGCTTAACTATGGCTACACCTTC. It codes for CASSELINVAGLNYGYTF.

This rearrangement joins TRBV9 to TRBJ1-2; a possible D gene is TRBD1 (5 bases). The CDR3 runs to 14 residues. Trimming pared 4 bases from V and 5 bases from J, leaving 15 bases between. The V gene's germline CDR1 is SGDLS and CDR2 YYNGEE. Written as DNA, the CDR3 is TGTGCCAGCAGCAATGACGGGACGGATTATGGCTACACCTTC. It specifies CASSNDGTDYGYTF.

This clonotype was seen a handful of times. The chain is built from TRBV28 and TRBJ1-6, with D possibly matching TRBD1 (6 bases). This CDR3 comprises 15 residues. Looked up from germline, CDR1 is MDHEN and CDR2 is SYDVKM. V was cut by 10 bases and J by 1 base, with 14 bases left in between. The CDR3 reads CAIWGGASYNSPLHF. CDR3 bases: TGTGCCATCTGGGGGGGGGCTTCCTATAATTCACCCCTCCACTTT.

This clonotype was seen a handful of times. V and J are TRBV10-2 and TRBJ2-3; TRBD2 aligns across 10 bases. The CDR3 extends over 14 amino acids. With V trimmed by 9 bases and J by 4 bases, 7 bases remained unmatched. Germline lookup yields CDR1 WSHSY and CDR2 SAAADI. CDR3 sequence reads: CARGGTSEADTQYF. The CDR3 DNA is TGCGCCAGGGGGGGGACTAGCGAGGCAGATACGCAGTATTTT.

In this sample, this clonotype turned up many times. The chain is built from TRBV6-2 or TRBV6-3 and TRBJ1-5, with 11 bases identical to TRBD1. The length of the CDR3 is 17 residues. The V gene end was trimmed by 7 bases and the J gene end by 2 bases; junction bases not matched to a gene: 10. Germline loops: CDR1 MNHEY, CDR2 SVGEGT. The CDR3 here is CASTPRTGGRGNQPQHF. CDR3 bases: TGTGCCAGCACCCCGCGGACAGGGGGCAGGGGCAATCAGCCCCAGCATTTT.

V and J are TRBV5-1 and TRBJ2-5, with 9 bases lining up with TRBD1. V shed 5 bases and J 2 bases; nucleotides not matched to a gene: 7. The CDR3 contains 15 residues. Germline CDR1 reads SGHRS; CDR2 reads YFSETQ. This CDR3 reads CASRLQGAMQETQYF. CDR3 nucleotide sequence: TGCGCCAGCAGACTACAGGGGGCGATGCAAGAGACCCAGTACTTC. Using reference TRBV5-1 and TRBJ2-5 for the parts outside the CDR3, the full variable domain is KAGVTQTPRYLIKTRGQQVTLSCSPISGHRSVSWYQQTPGQGLQFLFEYFSETQRNKGNFPGRFSGRQFSNSRSEMNVSTLELGDSALYLCASRLQGAMQETQYFGPGTRLLVL.

This clonotype was observed many times. The chain employs TRBV28 and TRBJ2-6, with D perhaps TRBD1 (5 bases). CDR3 length: 14 amino acids. Trimming stripped 5 bases from V and 1 base from J, with 6 bases between. CDR1 and CDR2 from the germline V gene are MDHEN and SYDVKM. CDR3 loop: CASSRQSGANVLTF. In DNA, the CDR3 is TGTGCCAGCAGTCGACAGTCTGGGGCCAACGTCCTGACTTTC.

This chain connects TRBV29-1 to TRBJ1-5, with a possible D match to TRBD1 (6 bases). The germline gives CDR1 SQVTM, CDR2 ANQGSEA. The CDR3 contains 13 residues. The germline V and J ends were trimmed by 4 bases and 4 bases, with 11 bases remaining between them. The CDR3 DNA follows: TGCAGCGTTGCAGGGGAGAGGAATCAGCCCCAGCATTTT. This translates into CSVAGERNQPQHF. The full variable domain, rest sourced from reference TRBV29-1 and TRBJ1-5, is SAVISQKPSRDICQRGTSLTIQCQVDSQVTMMFWYRQQPGQSLTLIATANQGSEATYESGFVIDKFPISRPNLTFSTLTVSNMSPEDSSIYLCSVAGERNQPQHFGDGTRLSIL.

This clonotype was seen a few times. This chain uses TRBV4-1 with TRBJ1-1; D is uncertain. CDR1 and CDR2 (germline): MGHRA, YSYEKL. Trimming cost V 5 bases and J 4 bases, with 14 bases left between them. The CDR3 spans 14 residues. The CDR3, as DNA: TGCGCCAGCAGCGGGCCACCCGGCGGCACTGAAGCTTTCTTT. Its translation is CASSGPPGGTEAFF.

This clonotype occurred a few times. The rearrangement uses TRBV7-6 and TRBJ2-5; 7 positions match TRBD2. Germline V gives CDR1 SGHVS, CDR2 FNYEAQ. V shed 7 bases and J 4 bases; nucleotides not matched to a gene: 12. The CDR3 runs 15 residues. The CDR3 region has the DNA TGTGCCAGCACCTTGGGCCCGGGGGGAGGAGAGACCCAGTACTTC. This encodes CASTLGPGGGETQYF.

The rearrangement joins TRBV23-1 to TRBJ2-7; D gene unclear. TRBV23-1 qualifies as an ORF whose function is uncertain. The CDR3 length is 13 residues. The V end lost 7 bases, the J end lost 2 bases, and 12 bases lay between the germline ends. DNA for the CDR3: TGCGCCAGCACCGGTCCCCCCCCCTACGAGCAGTACTTC. Translating gives CASTGPPPYEQYF.

With respect to this clonotype: This may be a read error: a much more frequent sequence differs by one nucleotide. The chain recombines TRBV6-2 or TRBV6-3 with TRBJ1-1; D is perhaps TRBD1 (5 bases). Germline CDR1 MNHEY, CDR2 SVGEGT. Trimming removed 6 bases at V and 12 bases at J, with 23 bases between. The CDR3 runs 14 residues. As DNA, the CDR3 is TGTGCCAGCAGCCGGGCTTTGGAGCCAGGGACGCCTTTCTTT. Amino acids: CASSRALEPGTPFF.